This record looks at one TCR beta chain sequence and its context. No cognate antigen has been identified for it. Base qualities are not recorded, but no much larger clone differs from it by a single base. The data are from a study of blood T cell repertoires in COVID-19 (TCRdb year 2020). Study-wide context: The collaborator samples originated in the United States, Italy and Spain and spanned the acute and convalescent phases of COVID-19. The prospective study material was composed of cDNA or gDNA derived from T cells, B-cell-depleted T cells, or PBMCs. Subjects who had been exposed to COVID-19, were actively infected with it, or had recovered from it provided the deeply sampled blood TCRbeta repertoires that made up the dataset. The repertoires were made available in a free public database intended to serve as a resource for research on the immune response to SARS-CoV-2. Samples were obtained from the ongoing ImmuneRACE study (first 160 participants) and from 1,254 subjects provided by 6 global collaborators. Nearly every sample came with metadata listing a de-identified subject ID, COVID-19 status, age in years and sex. Where HLA class I and class II types were available, the types were taken from metadata supplied by the sample provider, not from assay-based typing. What the study reported, not specific to this receptor: How much clinical and demographic metadata was included differed by source and by participant, and the metadata was provided uncurated.

Measured from the cysteine to the phenylalanine, the CDR3 is 15 residues long. Only the CDR3 DNA stays, 45 bases, in frame from base 1. From a lookup of the germline V gene (reference sequence), CDR1 and CDR2 are SEHNR and FQNEAQ. Between the V and J ends, shortened by 0 bases and 10 bases respectively, the junction contains 13 bases. Whole blood was collected in K2EDTA tubes by collaborating institutions according to the institutions' own protocols. Collaborator samples were shipped for TCRbeta analysis as frozen whole blood, isolated PBMCs, or DNA extracted from either sample type. TCRbeta CDR3 regions were amplified from genomic DNA using the immunoSEQ Assay, a bias-controlled multiplex PCR. The original pipeline was this. The number of nucleated cells in each sample was estimated by amplification of reference gene primers within the assay. Sequence reads were collapsed and filtered to measure the absolute abundance of every unique TCRbeta CDR3 rearrangement. Productive Simpson clonality was computed per sample as the square root of Simpson's diversity index over productive rearrangements. Held by TCRdb, this immuneACCESS table contains in-frame sequences only and omits some clones. Under half of the omission traces to an unresolved V gene where checked; the cause of the rest is unknown. V and J calls plus clone size are reproduced from that table; the DNA served to infer D and trimming. This sample comprises under 300,000 clones, over 70% of them detected only once. The top ten clones comprise approximately 5.3% of the sample.

This chain is built from TRBV7-9 and TRBJ1-6; the D segment cannot be called with confidence. Sequencing input: peripheral blood. The receptor's source is an elderly man with acute or convalescent COVID-19. For the CDR3, the sequence is CASSLATGIGSPLHF. The DNA reads TGTGCCAGCAGCTTAGCTACGGGGATCGGATCACCCCTCCACTTT.